This TCR beta chain was sequenced in a study of blood T cell repertoires in COVID-19. Germline CDR1 reads SGHTA; CDR2 reads FQGNSA. CDR3 length equals 11 residues. V lost 4 bases and J lost 7; bases outside the gene matches: 0. TCRdb's table, derived via immunoSEQ multiplex PCR, lists solely in-frame clones and lacks some. The table lists about 280,000 clones, 88% of them singletons. Seattle's cohort entered during active infection and was followed longitudinally. The sequenced material came from peripheral blood. J is TRBJ2-5 and V is TRBV7-2, with 7 bases lining up with TRBD2. This sequence was found in a woman younger than 45 with COVID-19, enrolled during active disease. The CDR3 region is CASSSGGTQYF. DNA for the CDR3: TGTGCCAGCAGCTCGGGGGGGACCCAGTACTTC.